This T cell receptor beta chain stems from a study of cytotoxic CD8 clonotypes in ibrutinib-treated CLL. About the study: Response sampling took place at median about 12 months of treatment, range 6 to 36.

Regarding the study as a whole: Clonotypes that were public were uncommon, and they contracted or stayed stable on treatment.

This clone was detected only a few times. Its specificity is not known. The table came from immunoSEQ multiplex PCR; TCRdb's copy has only in-frame clones and leaves some out. The sample has about 140,000 clones, approximately 75% seen once. Germline V CDR1 and CDR2: SGHNT, YENEEA. This CDR3 region has 14 residues. V gave up 6 bases and J gave up 1 base; unmatched junction bases: 0. This TCR came from a human donor with chronic lymphocytic leukemia. The chain employs TRBV11-3 and TRBJ2-2, with 9 positions matching TRBD2. Sequenced material: PBMCs, taken after 12 months of ibrutinib treatment. The CDR3 bases are TGTGCCAGCAGGCGGGAGGGGAACACCGGGGAGCTGTTTTTT. Encoded protein: CASRREGNTGELFF.